The entry below gives a single TCR beta chain sequence along with its context. Antigen: not known. This sample was taken from a study of beta chain features in type 1 diabetes. V lost 1 base to trimming and J lost 8 bases; unmatched junction nucleotides: 6. The length of the CDR3 is 15 residues. The germline CDR1 and CDR2 sequences are SGHRS and YFSETQ. The study reverse transcribed the entire isolated RNA, so it sequenced expressed TCRB transcripts. Measured with immunoSEQ multiplex PCR; TCRdb has only the in-frame clones, and not every one. The sample shows about 140,000 clones, over 8% of them seen only once. Overall study findings and caveats: There was no resolution here of whether HLA type influences TCRB rearrangement. Among type 1 diabetes patients, VDJ junctions had fewer insertions and more deletions.

The chain has TRBV5-1 and TRBJ2-1, with 10 bases fitting TRBD1. The sequenced material came from central memory CD4+ T cells from blood. The source is a woman aged 40-49 years in good health. CDR3 sequence reads: CASSLRTGGGDEQFF. In nucleotides, the CDR3 is TGCGCCAGCAGCTTGAGGACAGGGGGAGGGGATGAGCAGTTCTTC.